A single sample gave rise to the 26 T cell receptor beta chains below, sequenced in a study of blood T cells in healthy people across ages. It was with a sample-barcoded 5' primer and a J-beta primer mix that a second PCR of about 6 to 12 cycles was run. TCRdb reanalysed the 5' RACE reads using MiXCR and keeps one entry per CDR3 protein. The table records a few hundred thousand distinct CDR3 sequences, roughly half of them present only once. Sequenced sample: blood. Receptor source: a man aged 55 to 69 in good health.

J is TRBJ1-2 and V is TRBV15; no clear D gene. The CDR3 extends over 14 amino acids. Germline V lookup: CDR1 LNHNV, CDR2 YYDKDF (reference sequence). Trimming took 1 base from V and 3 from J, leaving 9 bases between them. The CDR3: CATSRGGGHYGYTF. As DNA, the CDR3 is TGTGCCACCAGCAGAGGCGGCGGACACTATGGCTACACCTTC. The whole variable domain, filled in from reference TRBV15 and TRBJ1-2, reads DAMVIQNPRYQVTQFGKPVTLSCSQTLNHNVMYWYQQKSSQAPKLLFHYYDKDFNNEADTPDNFQSRRPNTSFCFLDIRSPGLGDTAMYLCATSRGGGHYGYTFGSGTRLTVV.

The CDR3 region is CASSLGAAYNNEQFF. CDR3 nucleotide sequence: TGTGCCAGCAGCTTAGGGGCAGCCTACAACAATGAGCAGTTCTTC. This rearrangement joins TRBV7-9 to TRBJ2-1, with D unclear. CDR3 length equals 15 residues. Trimming took off 1 base at V and 5 bases at J, with 12 bases between the two ends. Looked up from germline, CDR1 is SEHNR and CDR2 is FQNEAQ (reference sequence).

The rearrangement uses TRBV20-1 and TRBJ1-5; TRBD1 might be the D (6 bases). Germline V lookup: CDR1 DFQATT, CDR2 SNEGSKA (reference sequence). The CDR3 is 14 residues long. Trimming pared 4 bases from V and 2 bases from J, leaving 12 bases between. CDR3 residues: CSAIRGRGNQPQHF. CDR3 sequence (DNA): TGCAGTGCTATTAGGGGGAGAGGCAATCAGCCCCAGCATTTT.

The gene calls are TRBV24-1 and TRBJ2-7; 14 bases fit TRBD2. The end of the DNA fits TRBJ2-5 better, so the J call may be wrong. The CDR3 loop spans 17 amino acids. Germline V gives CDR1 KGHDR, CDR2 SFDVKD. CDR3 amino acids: CATSDPGLAGGIETQYF. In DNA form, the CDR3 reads TGTGCCACCAGTGACCCAGGACTAGCGGGAGGAATCGAGACCCAGTACTTC.

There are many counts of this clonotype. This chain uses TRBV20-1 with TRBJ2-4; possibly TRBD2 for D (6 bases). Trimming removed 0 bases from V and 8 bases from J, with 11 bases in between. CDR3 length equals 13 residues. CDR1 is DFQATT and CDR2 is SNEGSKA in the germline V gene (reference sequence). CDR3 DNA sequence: TGCAGTGCTAGAGATCGGAGGGAGTACATTCAGTACTTC. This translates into CSARDRREYIQYF.

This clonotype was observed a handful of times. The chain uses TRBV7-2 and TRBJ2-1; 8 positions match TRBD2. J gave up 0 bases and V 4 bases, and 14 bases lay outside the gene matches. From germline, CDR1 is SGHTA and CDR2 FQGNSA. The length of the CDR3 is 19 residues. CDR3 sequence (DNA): TGTGCCAGCAGCTCGGAGGAGAGACTAGCGCCGAGCTCCTACAATGAGCAGTTCTTC. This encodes CASSSEERLAPSSYNEQFF.

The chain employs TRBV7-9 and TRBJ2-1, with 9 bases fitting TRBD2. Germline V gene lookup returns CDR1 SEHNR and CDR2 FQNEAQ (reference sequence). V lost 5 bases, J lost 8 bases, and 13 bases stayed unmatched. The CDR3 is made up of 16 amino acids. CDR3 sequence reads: CASSRYLAGEGHEQFF. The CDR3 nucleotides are TGTGCCAGCAGCCGATATTTAGCGGGAGAGGGTCATGAGCAGTTCTTC.

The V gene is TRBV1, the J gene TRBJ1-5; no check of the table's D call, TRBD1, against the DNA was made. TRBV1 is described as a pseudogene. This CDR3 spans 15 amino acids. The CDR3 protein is CTSSQDRGPHQPQHF. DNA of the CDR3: TGCACCAGCAGCCAAGACAGGGGGCCACATCAGCCCCAGCATTTT.

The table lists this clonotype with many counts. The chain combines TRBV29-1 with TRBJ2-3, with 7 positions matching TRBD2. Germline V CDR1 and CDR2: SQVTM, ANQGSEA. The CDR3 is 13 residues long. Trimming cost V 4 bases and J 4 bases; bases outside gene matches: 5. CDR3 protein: CSVAGGSADTQYF. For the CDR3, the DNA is TGCAGCGTTGCCGGCGGGAGCGCAGATACGCAGTATTTT.

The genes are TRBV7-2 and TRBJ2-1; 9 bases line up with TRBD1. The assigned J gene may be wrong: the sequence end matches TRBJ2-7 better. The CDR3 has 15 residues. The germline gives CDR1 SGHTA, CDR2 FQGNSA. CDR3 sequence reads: CASSSQGASYNEQYF. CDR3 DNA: TGTGCCAGCAGCTCACAGGGGGCATCCTACAATGAGCAGTACTTC.

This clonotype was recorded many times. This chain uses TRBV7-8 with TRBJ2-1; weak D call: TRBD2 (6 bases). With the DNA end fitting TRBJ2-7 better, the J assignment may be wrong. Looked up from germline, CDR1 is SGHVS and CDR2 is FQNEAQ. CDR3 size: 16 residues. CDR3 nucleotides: TGTGCCAGCAGCTTTTTTTGGGGGGTCTCCTACAATGAGCAGTACTTC. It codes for CASSFFWGVSYNEQYF.

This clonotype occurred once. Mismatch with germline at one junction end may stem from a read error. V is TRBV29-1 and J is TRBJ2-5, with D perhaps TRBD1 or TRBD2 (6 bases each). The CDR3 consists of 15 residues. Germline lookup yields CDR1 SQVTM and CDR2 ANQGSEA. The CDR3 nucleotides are TGCAGCGTGGACTCTATTTCGGGGGCAAAAGAGGCCCAGTACTTC. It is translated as CSVDSISGAKEAQYF.

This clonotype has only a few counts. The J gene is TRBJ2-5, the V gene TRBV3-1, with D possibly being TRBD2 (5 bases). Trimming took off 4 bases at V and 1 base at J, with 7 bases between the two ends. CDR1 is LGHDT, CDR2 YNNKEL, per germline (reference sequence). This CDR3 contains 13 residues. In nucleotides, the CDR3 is TGTGCCAGCAGCCCGACTATCCAAGAGACCCAGTACTTC. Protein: CASSPTIQETQYF.

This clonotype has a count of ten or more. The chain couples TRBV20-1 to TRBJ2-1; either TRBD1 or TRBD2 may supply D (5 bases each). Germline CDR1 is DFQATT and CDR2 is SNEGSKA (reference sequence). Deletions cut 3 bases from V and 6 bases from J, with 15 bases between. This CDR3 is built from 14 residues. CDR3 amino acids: CSARGRGTPNEQFF. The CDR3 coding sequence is TGCAGTGCTAGGGGCAGAGGGACCCCCAATGAGCAGTTCTTC.

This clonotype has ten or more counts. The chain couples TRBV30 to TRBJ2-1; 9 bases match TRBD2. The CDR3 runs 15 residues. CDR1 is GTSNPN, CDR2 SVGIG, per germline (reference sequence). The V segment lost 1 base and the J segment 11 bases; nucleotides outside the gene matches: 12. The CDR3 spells CAWSGAASGNGKQFF. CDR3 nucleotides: TGTGCCTGGAGTGGTGCGGCTAGCGGGAATGGTAAGCAGTTCTTC.

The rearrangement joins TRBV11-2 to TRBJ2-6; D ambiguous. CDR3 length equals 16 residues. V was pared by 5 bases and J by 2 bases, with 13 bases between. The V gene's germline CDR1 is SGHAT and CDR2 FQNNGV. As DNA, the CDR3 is TGTGCCAGCAGCCCTTACCCTCTAACTGGGGCCAACGTCCTGACTTTC. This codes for CASSPYPLTGANVLTF.

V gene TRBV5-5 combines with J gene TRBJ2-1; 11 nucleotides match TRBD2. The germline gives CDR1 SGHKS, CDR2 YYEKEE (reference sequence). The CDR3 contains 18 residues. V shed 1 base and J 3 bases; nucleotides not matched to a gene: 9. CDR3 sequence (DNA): TGTGCCAGCAGCTTGAGAAGGACTAGCGGGCGGTTCTACAATGAGCAGTTCTTC. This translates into CASSLRRTSGRFYNEQFF.

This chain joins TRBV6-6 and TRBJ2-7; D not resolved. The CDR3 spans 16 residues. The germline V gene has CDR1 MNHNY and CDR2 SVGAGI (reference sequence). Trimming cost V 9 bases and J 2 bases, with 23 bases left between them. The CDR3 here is CASRRVENSGAYEQYF. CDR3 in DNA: TGTGCCAGTCGAAGGGTAGAAAACTCTGGGGCCTACGAGCAGTACTTC.

The CDR3 nucleotides read TGCGCCAGCAGCTTATATTCTAGCGGGAGTTCAGATACGCAGTATTTT. Translation: CASSLYSSGSSDTQYF. The gene calls are TRBV5-1 and TRBJ2-3; 10 nucleotides agree with TRBD2. This CDR3 has 16 residues. V lost 2 bases to trimming and J lost 4 bases; unmatched junction nucleotides: 7. Per germline, CDR1 SGHRS and CDR2 YFSETQ.

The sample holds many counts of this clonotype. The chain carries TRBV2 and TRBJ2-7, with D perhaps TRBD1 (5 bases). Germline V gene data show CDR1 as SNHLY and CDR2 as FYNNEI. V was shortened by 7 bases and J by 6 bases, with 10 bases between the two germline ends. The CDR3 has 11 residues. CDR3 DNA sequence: TGTGCCAGCACCCTCCAGGGCGAGCAGTACTTC. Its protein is CASTLQGEQYF.

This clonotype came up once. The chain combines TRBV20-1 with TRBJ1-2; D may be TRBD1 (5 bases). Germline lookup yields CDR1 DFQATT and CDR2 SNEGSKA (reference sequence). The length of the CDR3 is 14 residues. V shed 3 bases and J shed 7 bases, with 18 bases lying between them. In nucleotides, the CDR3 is TGCAGTGCTAGGGACACCAAGCCCCGAAGTGGCTACACCTTC. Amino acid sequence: CSARDTKPRSGYTF.

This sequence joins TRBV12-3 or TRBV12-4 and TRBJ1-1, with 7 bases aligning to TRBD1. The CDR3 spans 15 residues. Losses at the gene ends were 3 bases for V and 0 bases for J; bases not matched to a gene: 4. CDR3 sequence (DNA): TGTGCCAGCAGTTTGCAGGGGGTCATGAACACTGAAGCTTTCTTT. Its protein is CASSLQGVMNTEAFF.

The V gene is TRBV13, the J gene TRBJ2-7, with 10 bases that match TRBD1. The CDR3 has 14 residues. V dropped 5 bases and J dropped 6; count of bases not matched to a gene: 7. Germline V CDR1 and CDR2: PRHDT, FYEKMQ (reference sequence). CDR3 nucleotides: TGTGCCAGCAGCCGCGGGACAGGGGACCTCGAGCAGTACTTC. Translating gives CASSRGTGDLEQYF.

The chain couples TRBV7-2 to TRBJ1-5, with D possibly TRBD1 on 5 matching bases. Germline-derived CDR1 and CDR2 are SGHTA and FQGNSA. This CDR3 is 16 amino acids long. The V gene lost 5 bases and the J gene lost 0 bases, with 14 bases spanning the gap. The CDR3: CASSGGVTGSNQPQHF. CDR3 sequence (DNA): TGTGCCAGCAGCGGGGGAGTTACAGGTAGCAATCAGCCCCAGCATTTT.

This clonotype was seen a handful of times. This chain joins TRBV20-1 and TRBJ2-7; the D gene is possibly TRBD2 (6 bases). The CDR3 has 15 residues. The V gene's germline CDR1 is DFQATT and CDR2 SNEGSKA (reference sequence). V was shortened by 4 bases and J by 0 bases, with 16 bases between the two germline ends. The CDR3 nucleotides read TGCAGTGCTAATAGGGTCGGGGGACCCTCCTACGAGCAGTACTTC. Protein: CSANRVGGPSYEQYF.

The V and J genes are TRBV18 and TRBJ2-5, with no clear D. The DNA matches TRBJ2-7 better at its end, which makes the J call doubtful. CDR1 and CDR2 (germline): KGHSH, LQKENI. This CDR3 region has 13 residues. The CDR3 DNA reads TGTGCCAGCTCACCAGGGGTGGTGAGCGAGCAGTACTTC. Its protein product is CASSPGVVSEQYF.